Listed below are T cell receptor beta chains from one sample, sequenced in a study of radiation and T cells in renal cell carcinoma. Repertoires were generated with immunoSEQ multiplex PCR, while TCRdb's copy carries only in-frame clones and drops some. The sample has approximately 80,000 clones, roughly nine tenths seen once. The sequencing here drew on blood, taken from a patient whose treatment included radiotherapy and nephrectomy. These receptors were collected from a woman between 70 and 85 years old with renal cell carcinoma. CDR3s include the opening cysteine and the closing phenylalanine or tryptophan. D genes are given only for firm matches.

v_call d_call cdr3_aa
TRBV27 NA CASSLGNGNQPQHF
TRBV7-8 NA CASSLGGRGQETQYF
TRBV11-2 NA CASTTGLQETQYF
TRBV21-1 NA CASSKGSGRNTEAFF
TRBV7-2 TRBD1 CASSVSRDRGTEAFF
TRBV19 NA CASSIQGSEKLFF
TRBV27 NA CASRRQTNNSPLHF
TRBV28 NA CASSLWQTETQYF
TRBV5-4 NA CASSSRSLGEQFF
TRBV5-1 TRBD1 CASSIDRGDTEAFF
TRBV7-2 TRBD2 CASSSTAGGTDTQYF
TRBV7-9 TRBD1 CASSQRQGATGYTF
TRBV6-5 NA CASRPGGATEAFF
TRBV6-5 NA CASSYLDRYEQYF
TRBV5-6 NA CASSPGGGAAYNEQFF
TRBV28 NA CASKLQGTEAFF
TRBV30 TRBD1 CAWNGQGAWNTEAFF
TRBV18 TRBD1 CASSFRTGLNTEAFF
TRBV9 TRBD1 CASSVTGANTEAFF
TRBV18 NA CASSPQGHANGELFF
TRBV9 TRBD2 CASSGPIAGATDTQYF
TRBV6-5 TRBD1 CASSYSEGATVQYF
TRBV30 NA CAWSTLDPHEQFF
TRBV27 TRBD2 CASSLAGGLRSGLDEQYF
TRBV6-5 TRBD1 CASSYLRQGVPYEQYF
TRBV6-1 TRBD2 CASTLSGGSYNEQFF
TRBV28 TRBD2 CASERGGADTQYF
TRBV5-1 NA CASSRSVGTDGYTF
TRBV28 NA CASSLARENQPQHF
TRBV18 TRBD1 CASSPSTGAPYEQYF
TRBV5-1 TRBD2 CASSEGTSGVAEQFF
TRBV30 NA CAWGQGSTDTQYF
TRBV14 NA CASSLLHGRTEAFF
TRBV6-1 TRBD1 CASSPDRVYGYTF
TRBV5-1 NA CASSLGIMNTEAFF
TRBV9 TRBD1 CASSVRTGAGTGELFF
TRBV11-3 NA CASRRDSGNTGELFF
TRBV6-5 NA CASSWGLQGSNEKLFF
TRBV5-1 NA CASSFLTGGEAFF
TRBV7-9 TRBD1 CASSLGTGVDQPQHF
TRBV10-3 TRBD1 CAISGTGNGDGYTF
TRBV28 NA CASRTGPLYGYTF
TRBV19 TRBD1 CASSPGGITEAFF
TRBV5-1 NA CASSWGRAYTEAFF
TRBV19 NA CASSMGAGVNTGELFF
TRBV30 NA CAWSGQNTEAFF
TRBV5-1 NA CASSFGGSWEQFF
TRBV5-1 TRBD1 CASSSVTGGDSPLHF
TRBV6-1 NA CASRPVWGTDTQYF
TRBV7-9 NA CASSLGGSGANVLTF
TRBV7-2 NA CASSLGIGYTF
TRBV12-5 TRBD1 CASGLVGYRGRTEAFF
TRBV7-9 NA CASSPSATHGYTF
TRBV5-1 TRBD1 CASSLAGGNEAFF
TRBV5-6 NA CASSLGASYEQYF
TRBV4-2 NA CASSPQSGRQGPYEQYF
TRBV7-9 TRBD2 CASSLRRGAHNEQFF